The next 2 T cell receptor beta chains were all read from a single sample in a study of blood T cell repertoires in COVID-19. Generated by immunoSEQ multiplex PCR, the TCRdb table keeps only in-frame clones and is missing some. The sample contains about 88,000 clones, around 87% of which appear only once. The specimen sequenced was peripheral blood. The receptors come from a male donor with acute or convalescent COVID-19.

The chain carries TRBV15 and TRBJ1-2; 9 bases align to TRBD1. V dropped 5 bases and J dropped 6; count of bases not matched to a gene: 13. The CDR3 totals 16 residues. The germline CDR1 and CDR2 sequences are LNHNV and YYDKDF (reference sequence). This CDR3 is CATSAADRGYGHGYTF. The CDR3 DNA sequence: TGTGCCACCAGCGCGGCGGACAGGGGATACGGACATGGCTACACCTTC.

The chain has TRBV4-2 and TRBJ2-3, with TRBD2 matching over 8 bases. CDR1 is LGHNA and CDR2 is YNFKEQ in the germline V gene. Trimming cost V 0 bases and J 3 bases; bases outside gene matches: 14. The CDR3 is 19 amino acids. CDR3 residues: CASSQDGSGGATWTDTQYF. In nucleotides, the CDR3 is TGTGCCAGCAGCCAAGATGGATCGGGGGGGGCAACTTGGACAGATACGCAGTATTTT.